This entry describes one T cell receptor beta chain. Its antigen is currently unknown. This sample is part of a study of T-cell reconstitution after alpha-beta-depleted transplantation in children. Study-level points and caveats: In some patients, recipient T cells and intrathymic progenitors surviving conditioning explained high day-60 diversity. Reportedly, roughly two months post-transplant, alpha-beta T cells arose from several hundred expanded graft clones. One year after transplant, T-cell counts and diversity came mostly from newly produced T cells.

The TCRbeta library incorporated unique molecular identifiers. One entry per CDR3 protein, called by TCRdb with MiXCR from the PCR reads. Of about 460,000 distinct CDR3 sequences listed, around 10% were seen once; the top ten hold 11% to 15%. The CDR3 contains 15 residues. V was clipped by 0 bases and J by 3 bases, with 14 bases between them. Germline V gene sequence: CDR1 SQVTM, CDR2 ANQGSEA. Sequencing was performed on PBMCs, mostly from graft donor cells, taken 180 days after TCRalphabeta/CD19-depleted stem cell transplant. This receptor was obtained from a female patient between 2 and 15 years old who had a stem cell transplant for aplastic anemia, so the T cells may come from the graft donor. V gene TRBV29-1 combines with J gene TRBJ1-2; D gene unclear. The CDR3 spells CSVEESRRTYYGYTF. The CDR3 region has the DNA TGCAGCGTTGAAGAAAGTCGGCGGACTTACTATGGCTACACCTTC. Full variable domain (outside the CDR3, taken from reference TRBV29-1 and TRBJ1-2): SAVISQKPSRDICQRGTSLTIQCQVDSQVTMMFWYRQQPGQSLTLIATANQGSEATYESGFVIDKFPISRPNLTFSTLTVSNMSPEDSSIYLCSVEESRRTYYGYTFGSGTRLTVV.